These 20 T cell receptor beta chains were all obtained from the same sample, sequenced in a study of shared clonotypes between healthy human individuals (TCRdb year 2020). The method behind the library was the immunoSEQ multiplex PCR assay. Sourced from immuneACCESS, this table was stored by TCRdb with only in-frame sequences that have V and J called. A share of the clones is absent; for the studies checked, an unresolved V gene accounts for under half, and the remainder has no known explanation. For this sample there are about 380,000 clones; approximately 97% appear just once. The ten top clones hold about 0.32% of the sample. The sequenced sample was memory CD8+ T cells sorted from blood. The meaning of the sample's cell subset or site label: CD45RO+ cells pooled with CCR7-negative TemRA cells. The receptor set was obtained from a man in his thirties or forties in good health.

The genes are TRBV18 and TRBJ1-6, with 7 bases matching TRBD1. The length of the CDR3 is 13 residues. V lost 4 bases, J lost 8 bases, and 2 bases stayed unmatched. Germline V gene sequence: CDR1 KGHSH, CDR2 LQKENI. This chain's CDR3 is CASSRTGDSPLHF. The CDR3 DNA follows: TGTGCCAGCTCACGCACAGGGGATTCACCCCTCCACTTT. Using reference TRBV18 and TRBJ1-6 for the parts outside the CDR3, the full variable domain is NAGVMQNPRHLVRRRGQEARLRCSPMKGHSHVYWYRQLPEEGLKFMVYLQKENIIDESGMPKERFSAEFPKEGPSILRIQQVVRGDSAAYFCASSRTGDSPLHFGNGTRLTVT.

This chain links TRBV19 with TRBJ2-2; unclear D gene. Germline V gene lookup returns CDR1 LNHDA and CDR2 SQIVND (reference sequence). This CDR3 comprises 16 residues. V shed 3 bases and J shed 0 bases, with 11 bases lying between them. CDR3 region: CASSILLGANTGELFF. The CDR3 region has the DNA TGTGCCAGTAGTATTCTATTGGGCGCGAACACCGGGGAGCTGTTTTTT.

The chain employs TRBV19 and TRBJ1-5; D is undetermined. This CDR3 has 15 amino acids. Trimming took 3 bases from V and 0 from J, leaving 9 bases between them. CDR1 and CDR2 from the germline V gene are LNHDA and SQIVND (reference sequence). Here the CDR3 DNA reads TGTGCCAGTAGTATGTGGGAGACTAGCAATCAGCCCCAGCATTTT. Residues: CASSMWETSNQPQHF.

A remark on this clone: A read error may produce the germline difference seen at one junction end. V gene TRBV7-9 combines with J gene TRBJ2-1, with a possible D match to TRBD2 (6 bases). CDR3 length: 14 amino acids. Germline CDR1 reads SEHNR; CDR2 reads FQNEAQ (reference sequence). The CDR3 loop reads CASSLDLIAAPQIF. CDR3 in DNA: TGTGCCAGCAGCTTAGATTTGATAGCGGCTCCTCAGATCTTC.

This rearrangement joins TRBV27 to TRBJ2-5; unclear D gene. CDR3 length equals 13 residues. CDR1 and CDR2 (germline): MNHEY, SMNVEV (reference sequence). V gave up 9 bases and J gave up 2 bases, with 13 bases separating them. CDR3 DNA: TGTGCCAGTTCCAAACTTAATCAAGAGACCCAGTACTTC. This translates into CASSKLNQETQYF.

This chain's CDR3 is CASKMGRQGNTIYF. In nucleotides, the CDR3 is TGTGCCAGCAAAATGGGGCGGCAGGGAAACACCATATATTTT. This chain joins TRBV6-5 and TRBJ1-3, with a tentative D call TRBD1 (5 bases). Germline-derived CDR1 and CDR2 are MNHEY and SVGAGI. V lost 7 bases, J lost 4 bases, and 14 bases lay in between. The CDR3 is made up of 14 amino acids.

This clone has just a few counts. The chain links TRBV28 to TRBJ1-5, with a tentative D call TRBD1 (6 bases). The CDR3 totals 16 residues. Germline CDR1 reads MDHEN; CDR2 reads SYDVKM. Trimming shortened V by 1 base and J by 1 base, and 11 bases separated the two germline ends. CDR3 in DNA: TGTGCCAGCAGTTTATCGGGGGCGGTGAGCAATCAGCCCCAGCATTTT. Translated: CASSLSGAVSNQPQHF.

The genes are TRBV27 and TRBJ1-4; tentatively, D is TRBD1 (5 bases). Germline V gene lookup returns CDR1 MNHEY and CDR2 SMNVEV (reference sequence). This CDR3 is built from 15 residues. V gave up 5 bases and J gave up 4 bases, with 14 bases separating them. CDR3 protein: CASSGQGARNEKLFF. The CDR3 nucleotides read TGTGCCAGCAGTGGTCAGGGAGCCCGTAATGAAAAACTGTTTTTT.

The chain carries TRBV29-1 and TRBJ2-3; D is unclear. V was shortened by 5 bases and J by 2 bases, with 11 bases between the two germline ends. This CDR3 has 13 residues. CDR1 and CDR2 from the germline V gene are SQVTM and ANQGSEA. The CDR3 reads CSVPDWYTDTQYF. CDR3 in DNA: TGCAGCGTTCCTGACTGGTACACAGATACGCAGTATTTT.

The gene calls are TRBV2 and TRBJ2-3; possibly TRBD1 for D (6 bases). The V end lost 2 bases, the J end lost 2 bases, and 11 bases lay between the germline ends. This CDR3 has 15 residues. The germline CDR1 and CDR2 sequences are SNHLY and FYNNEI. The CDR3 DNA follows: TGTGCCAGCAGTGAAAGGACAGCCTTCACAGATACGCAGTATTTT. This sequence encodes CASSERTAFTDTQYF.

The table lists this clone with a count of one. CDR3 protein: CASSSISGTGSREQYF. Written as DNA, the CDR3 is TGTGCCAGCAGCTCGATTTCCGGGACAGGGTCCCGGGAGCAGTATTTT. This chain links TRBV7-9 with TRBJ2-3; 9 bases fit TRBD1. The CDR3 runs to 16 residues. The V and J ends lost 4 bases and 11 bases, in that order; junction bases with no gene match: 16. Germline V CDR1 and CDR2: SEHNR, FQNEAQ (reference sequence). Complete variable domain (other parts from reference TRBV7-9 and TRBJ2-3): DTGVSQNPRHKITKRGQNVTFRCDPISEHNRLYWYRQTLGQGPEFLTYFQNEAQLEKSRLLSDRFSAERPKGSFSTLEIQRTEQGDSAMYLCASSSISGTGSREQYFGPGTRLTVL.

The V call is TRBV5-5, the J call TRBJ1-2; maybe TRBD1 (6 bases). Germline V gene lookup returns CDR1 SGHKS and CDR2 YYEKEE (reference sequence). The CDR3 contains 13 residues. V dropped 2 bases and J dropped 2 bases, with 7 bases sitting between them. CDR3 nucleotide sequence: TGTGCCAGCAGCTTTACAGGGAACTATGGCTACACCTTC. Translated: CASSFTGNYGYTF.

V usage is TRBV6-1 and J usage is TRBJ1-6; D is unclear. Trimming stripped 2 bases from V and 7 bases from J, with 12 bases between. CDR1 and CDR2 from the germline V gene are MNHNS and SASEGT. The CDR3 extends over 15 amino acids. The CDR3 DNA reads TGTGCCAGCAGTGAACTTCCAAGGTTGAATTCACCCCTCCACTTT. Its protein product is CASSELPRLNSPLHF.

This clone was picked up one time. The chain employs TRBV6-5 and TRBJ2-4; weak D call: TRBD2 (6 bases). Trimming took 6 bases from V and 9 from J, leaving 15 bases between them. This CDR3 comprises 13 residues. CDR1 MNHEY and CDR2 SVGAGI come from the germline V gene. The CDR3 region has the DNA TGTGCCAGCAGGACACTAGCCTCAAGCATTCAGTACTTC. As protein: CASRTLASSIQYF.

The chain employs TRBV7-6 and TRBJ1-1; unclear D gene. Trimming removed 5 bases from V and 2 bases from J, with 9 bases in between. Germline-derived CDR1 and CDR2 are SGHVS and FNYEAQ. The CDR3 spans 13 residues. CDR3 sequence (DNA): TGTGCCAGCAGCCCGGCGGGAAACACTGAAGCTTTCTTT. Translation: CASSPAGNTEAFF.

The rearrangement joins TRBV29-1 to TRBJ1-1; the D is unclear. Per germline, CDR1 SQVTM and CDR2 ANQGSEA. Trimming cost V 7 bases and J 3 bases, with 6 bases left between them. CDR3 size: 10 residues. The CDR3 loop is CSATHTEAFF. The CDR3 coding sequence is TGCAGCGCCACTCACACTGAAGCTTTCTTT.

This clone occurred once. The genes are TRBV19 and TRBJ1-1; 7 nucleotides line up with TRBD1. This CDR3 is built from 14 residues. V trimming: 4 bases; J trimming: 4 bases; junction bases outside the gene matches: 6. CDR1 is LNHDA and CDR2 is SQIVND in the germline V gene (reference sequence). CDR3 in amino acids: CASSTPGGTTEAFF. CDR3 bases: TGTGCCAGTAGTACCCCAGGGGGGACCACTGAAGCTTTCTTT.

V gene TRBV10-3 combines with J gene TRBJ2-2; 10 bases are a match to TRBD2. The CDR3 runs 18 residues. Germline loops: CDR1 ENHRY, CDR2 SYGVKD. V gave up 6 bases and J gave up 5 bases; unmatched junction bases: 15. CDR3 protein: CAIRLGSSGSRETGELFF. The CDR3, as DNA: TGTGCCATCAGGCTCGGGTCTAGCGGGAGTAGGGAGACCGGGGAGCTGTTTTTT.

The V call is TRBV28, the J call TRBJ2-7; 8 bases fit TRBD1. The CDR3 loop spans 15 amino acids. V gave up 6 bases and J gave up 3 bases; unmatched junction bases: 10. The germline CDR1 and CDR2 sequences are MDHEN and SYDVKM. CDR3 residues: CASRLRTGLLYEQYF. The CDR3 DNA is TGTGCCAGCAGACTGAGGACAGGGTTACTCTACGAGCAGTACTTC. The whole variable domain, remainder taken from reference TRBV28 and TRBJ2-7, is DVKVTQSSRYLVKRTGEKVFLECVQDMDHENMFWYRQDPGLGLRLIYFSYDVKMKEKGDIPEGYSVSREKKERFSLILESASTNQTSMYLCASRLRTGLLYEQYFGPGTRLTVT.

The rearrangement links TRBV6-1 to TRBJ1-4, with 8 bases fitting TRBD1. CDR3 size: 14 residues. CDR1 MNHNS and CDR2 SASEGT come from the germline V gene. With 11 bases clipped from V and 3 bases from J, the junction kept 8 bases outside the gene matches. In nucleotides, the CDR3 is TGTGCCGGTCTGAGACAGGGGCCTAATGAAAAACTGTTTTTT. Its translation: CAGLRQGPNEKLFF.